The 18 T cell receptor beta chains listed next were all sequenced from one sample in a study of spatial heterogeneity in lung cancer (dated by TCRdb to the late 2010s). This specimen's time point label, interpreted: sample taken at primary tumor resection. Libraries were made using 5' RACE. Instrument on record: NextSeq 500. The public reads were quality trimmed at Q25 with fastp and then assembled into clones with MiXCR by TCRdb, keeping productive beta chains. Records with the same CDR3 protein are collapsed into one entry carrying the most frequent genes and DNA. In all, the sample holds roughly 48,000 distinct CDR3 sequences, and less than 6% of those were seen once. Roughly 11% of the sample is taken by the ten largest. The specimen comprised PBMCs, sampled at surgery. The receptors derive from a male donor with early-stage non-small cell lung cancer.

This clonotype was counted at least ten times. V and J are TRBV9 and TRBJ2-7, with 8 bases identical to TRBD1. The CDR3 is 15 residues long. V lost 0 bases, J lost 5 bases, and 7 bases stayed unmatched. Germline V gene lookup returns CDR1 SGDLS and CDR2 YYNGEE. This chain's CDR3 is CASSVAWTGSHEQYF. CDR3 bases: TGTGCCAGCAGCGTAGCTTGGACAGGGAGCCACGAGCAGTACTTC.

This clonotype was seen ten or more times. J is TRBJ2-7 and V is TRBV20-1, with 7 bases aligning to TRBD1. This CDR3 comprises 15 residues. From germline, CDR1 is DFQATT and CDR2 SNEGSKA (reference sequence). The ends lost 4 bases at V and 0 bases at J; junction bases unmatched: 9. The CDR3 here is CSAIRADRSSYEQYF. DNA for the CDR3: TGCAGTGCTATCAGAGCGGACAGGAGCTCCTACGAGCAGTACTTC.

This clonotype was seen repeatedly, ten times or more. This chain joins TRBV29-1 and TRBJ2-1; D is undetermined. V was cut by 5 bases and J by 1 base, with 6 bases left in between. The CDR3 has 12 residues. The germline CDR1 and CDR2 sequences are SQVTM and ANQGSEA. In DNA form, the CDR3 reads TGCAGCGTTACCGGGTCCTACAATGAGCAGTTCTTC. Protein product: CSVTGSYNEQFF.

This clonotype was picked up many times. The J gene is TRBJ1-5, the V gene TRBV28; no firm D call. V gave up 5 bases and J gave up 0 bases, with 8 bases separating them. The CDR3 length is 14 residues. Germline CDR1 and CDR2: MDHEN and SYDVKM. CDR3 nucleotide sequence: TGTGCCAGCAGTCTGGTAGATAGCAATCAGCCCCAGCATTTT. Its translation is CASSLVDSNQPQHF.

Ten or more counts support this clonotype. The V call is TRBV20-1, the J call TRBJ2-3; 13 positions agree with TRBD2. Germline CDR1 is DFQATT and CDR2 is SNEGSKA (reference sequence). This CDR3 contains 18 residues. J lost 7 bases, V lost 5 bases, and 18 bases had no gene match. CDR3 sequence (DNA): TGCAGTGCTCCCGGACTAGCGGGAGTTGGGGCCGCCCTCTATACGCAGTATTTT. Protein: CSAPGLAGVGAALYTQYF.

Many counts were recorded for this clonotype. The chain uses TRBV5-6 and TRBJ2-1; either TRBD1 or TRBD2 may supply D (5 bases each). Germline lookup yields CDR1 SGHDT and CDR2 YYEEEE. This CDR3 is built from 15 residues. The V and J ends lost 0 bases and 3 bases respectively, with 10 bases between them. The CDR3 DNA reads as TGTGCCAGCAGCTTGGACGGGGCCTTCTACAATGAGCAGTTCTTC. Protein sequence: CASSLDGAFYNEQFF. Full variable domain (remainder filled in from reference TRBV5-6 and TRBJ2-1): DAGVTQSPTHLIKTRGQQVTLRCSPKSGHDTVSWYQQALGQGPQFIFQYYEEEERQRGNFPDRFSGHQFPNYSSELNVNALLLGDSALYLCASSLDGAFYNEQFFGPGTRLTVL.

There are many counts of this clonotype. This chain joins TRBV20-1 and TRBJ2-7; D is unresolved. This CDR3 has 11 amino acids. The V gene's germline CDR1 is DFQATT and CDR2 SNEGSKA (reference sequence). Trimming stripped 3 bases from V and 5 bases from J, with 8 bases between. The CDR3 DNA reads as TGCAGTGCTAGCCGGCAGCACGAGCAGTACTTC. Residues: CSASRQHEQYF.

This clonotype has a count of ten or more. CDR3 DNA: TGTGCCAGCAGTATTCGAGGGACTAATGAAAAACTGTTTTTT. Translating it yields CASSIRGTNEKLFF. The V gene is TRBV28, the J gene TRBJ1-4; D ambiguous. Trimming took off 5 bases at V and 2 bases at J, with 9 bases between the two ends. The CDR3 is 14 amino acids. Germline V gene sequence: CDR1 MDHEN, CDR2 SYDVKM.

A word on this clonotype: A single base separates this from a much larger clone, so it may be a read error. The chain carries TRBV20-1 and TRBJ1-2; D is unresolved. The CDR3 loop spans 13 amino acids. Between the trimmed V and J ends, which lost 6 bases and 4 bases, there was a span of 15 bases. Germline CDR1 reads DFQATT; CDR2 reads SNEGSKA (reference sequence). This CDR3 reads CSASPAVIYGYTF. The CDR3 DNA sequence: TGCAGTGCCAGCCCGGCAGTGATCTATGGCTACACCTTC.

CDR3 bases: TGCGCCAGCAGCTTAATGGTGGGACAGGCGGCCTACGAGCAGTACTTC. Amino acid sequence: CASSLMVGQAAYEQYF. The genes are TRBV5-1 and TRBJ2-7, with TRBD1 identical over 8 bases. CDR1 is SGHRS and CDR2 is YFSETQ in the germline V gene. CDR3 size: 16 residues. Unmatched junction bases numbered 9, after V lost 2 bases and J lost 2 bases. The variable domain in full, with the rest retrieved from reference TRBV5-1 and TRBJ2-7, is KAGVTQTPRYLIKTRGQQVTLSCSPISGHRSVSWYQQTPGQGLQFLFEYFSETQRNKGNFPGRFSGRQFSNSRSEMNVSTLELGDSALYLCASSLMVGQAAYEQYFGPGTRLTVT.

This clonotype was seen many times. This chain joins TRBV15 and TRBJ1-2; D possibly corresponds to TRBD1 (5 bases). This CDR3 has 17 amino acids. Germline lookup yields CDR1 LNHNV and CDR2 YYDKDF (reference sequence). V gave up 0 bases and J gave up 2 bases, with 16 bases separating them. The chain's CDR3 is CATSRDGITGPNYGYTF. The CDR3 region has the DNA TGTGCCACCAGCAGAGATGGGATAACAGGCCCCAACTATGGCTACACCTTC.

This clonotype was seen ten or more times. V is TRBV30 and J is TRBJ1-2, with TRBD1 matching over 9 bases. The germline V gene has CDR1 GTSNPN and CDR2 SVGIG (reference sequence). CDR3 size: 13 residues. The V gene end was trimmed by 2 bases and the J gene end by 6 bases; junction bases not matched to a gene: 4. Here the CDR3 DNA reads TGTGCCTGGAGTTCTGACAGGGGGAATGGCTACACCTTC. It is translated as CAWSSDRGNGYTF.

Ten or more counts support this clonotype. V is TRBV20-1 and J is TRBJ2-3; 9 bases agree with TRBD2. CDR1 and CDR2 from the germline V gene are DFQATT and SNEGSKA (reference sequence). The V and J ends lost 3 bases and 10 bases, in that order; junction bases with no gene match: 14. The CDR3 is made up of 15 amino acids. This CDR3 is CSASLAGGPDSPQYF. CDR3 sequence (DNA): TGCAGTGCTAGTTTGGCGGGAGGGCCTGACTCCCCGCAGTATTTT.

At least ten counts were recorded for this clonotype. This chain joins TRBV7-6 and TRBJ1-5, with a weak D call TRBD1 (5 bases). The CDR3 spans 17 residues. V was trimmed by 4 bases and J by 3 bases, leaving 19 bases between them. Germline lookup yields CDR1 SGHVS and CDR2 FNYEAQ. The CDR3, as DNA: TGTGCCAGCAGCTCCGGGGCAGACAGTTCCCCCAATCAGCCCCAGCATTTT. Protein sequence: CASSSGADSSPNQPQHF.

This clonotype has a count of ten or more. CDR3 residues: CAWSGTASSTDTQYF. For the CDR3, the DNA is TGTGCCTGGAGCGGGACAGCAAGTAGCACAGATACGCAGTATTTT. The chain uses TRBV30 and TRBJ2-3, with 7 positions matching TRBD1. Losses at the gene ends were 3 bases for V and 0 bases for J; bases not matched to a gene: 6. Germline CDR1 is GTSNPN and CDR2 is SVGIG (reference sequence). The CDR3 has 15 residues.

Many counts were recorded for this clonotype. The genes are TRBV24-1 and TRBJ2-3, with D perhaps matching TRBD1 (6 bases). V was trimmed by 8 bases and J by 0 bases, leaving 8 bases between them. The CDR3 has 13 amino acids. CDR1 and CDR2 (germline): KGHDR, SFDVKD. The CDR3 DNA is TGTGCCACCATGGGACACAGCACAGATACGCAGTATTTT. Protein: CATMGHSTDTQYF.

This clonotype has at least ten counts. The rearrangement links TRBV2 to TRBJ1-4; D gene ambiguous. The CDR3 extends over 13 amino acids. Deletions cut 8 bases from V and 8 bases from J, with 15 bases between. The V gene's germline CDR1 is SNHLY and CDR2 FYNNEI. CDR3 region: CASADLAREKLFF. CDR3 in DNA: TGTGCCAGCGCGGACCTGGCGCGGGAAAAACTGTTTTTT. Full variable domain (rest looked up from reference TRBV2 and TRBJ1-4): EPEVTQTPSHQVTQMGQEVILRCVPISNHLYFYWYRQILGQKVEFLVSFYNNEISEKSEIFDDQFSVERPDGSNFTLKIRSTKLEDSAMYFCASADLAREKLFFGSGTQLSVL.

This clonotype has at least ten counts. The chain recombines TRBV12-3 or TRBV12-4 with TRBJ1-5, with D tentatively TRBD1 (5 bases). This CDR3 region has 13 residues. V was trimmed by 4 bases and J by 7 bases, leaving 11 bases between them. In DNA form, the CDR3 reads TGTGCCAGCAGTTCGGGGGAGGGACAGCCCCAGCATTTT. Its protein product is CASSSGEGQPQHF.